This T cell receptor beta chain was identified in a study of preoperative IRX-2 immunotherapy in early breast cancer. Treatment denoted: preoperative locoregional IRX-2 cytokine immunotherapy. Patients received preoperative, locoregional IRX-2 cytokine immunotherapy in a phase Ib study. Using immunoSEQ multiplex PCR, the repertoire was profiled, and TCRdb retains in-frame clones only, with some absent. Of roughly 34,000 clones listed, about 90% are singletons. The CDR3 is made up of 17 amino acids. This material consisted of tumor tissue, taken after IRX-2 immunotherapy. The chain links TRBV1 to TRBJ2-2; TRBD2, the table's D call, lacks a check against the DNA. TRBV1 is noted as a pseudogene. The receptor comes from a human donor with breast cancer. CDR3 sequence reads: CASSQDGSSMNTGELFF. CDR3 sequence (DNA): TGCGCCAGCAGCCAAGATGGGAGTAGCATGAACACCGGGGAGCTGTTTTTT.